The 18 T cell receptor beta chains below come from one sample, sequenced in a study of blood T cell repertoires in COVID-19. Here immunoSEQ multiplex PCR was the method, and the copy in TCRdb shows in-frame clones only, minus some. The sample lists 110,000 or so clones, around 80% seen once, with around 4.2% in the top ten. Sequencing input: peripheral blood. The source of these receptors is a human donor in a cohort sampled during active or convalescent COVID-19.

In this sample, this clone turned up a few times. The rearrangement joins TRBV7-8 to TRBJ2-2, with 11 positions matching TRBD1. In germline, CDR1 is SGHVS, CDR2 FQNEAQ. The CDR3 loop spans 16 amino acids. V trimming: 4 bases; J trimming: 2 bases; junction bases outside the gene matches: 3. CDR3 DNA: TGTGCCAGCAGCTGGCGGACAGGGGGCAACACCGGGGAGCTGTTTTTT. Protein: CASSWRTGGNTGELFF. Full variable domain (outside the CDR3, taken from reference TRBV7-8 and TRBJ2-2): GAGVSQSPRYKVAKRGQDVALRCDPISGHVSLFWYQQALGQGPEFLTYFQNEAQLDKSGLPSDRFFAERPEGSVSTLKIQRTQQEDSAVYLCASSWRTGGNTGELFFGEGSRLTVL.

The CDR3 is CARTRDRGNQPQHF. Written as DNA, the CDR3 is TGTGCCAGGACCCGGGACAGGGGGAATCAGCCCCAGCATTTT. The chain carries TRBV19 and TRBJ1-5, with 11 nucleotides matching TRBD1. The CDR3 is 14 residues long. Trimming at V came to 9 bases and at J to 4 bases, leaving 5 bases not matched to a gene. The V gene's germline CDR1 is LNHDA and CDR2 SQIVND (reference sequence).

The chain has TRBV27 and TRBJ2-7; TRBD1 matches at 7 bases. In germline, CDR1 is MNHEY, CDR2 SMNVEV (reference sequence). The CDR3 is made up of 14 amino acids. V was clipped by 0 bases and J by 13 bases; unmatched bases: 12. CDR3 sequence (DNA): TGTGCCAGCAGTTTATCGCCGGAGACAGGGTTCACATACTTC. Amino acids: CASSLSPETGFTYF.

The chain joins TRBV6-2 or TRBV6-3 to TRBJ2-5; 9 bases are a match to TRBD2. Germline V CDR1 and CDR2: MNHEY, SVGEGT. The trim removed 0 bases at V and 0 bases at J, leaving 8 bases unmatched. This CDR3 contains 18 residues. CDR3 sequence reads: CASSYSLTSGSYQETQYF. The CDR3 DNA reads TGTGCCAGCAGTTACTCCCTGACTAGCGGTTCGTACCAAGAGACCCAGTACTTC.

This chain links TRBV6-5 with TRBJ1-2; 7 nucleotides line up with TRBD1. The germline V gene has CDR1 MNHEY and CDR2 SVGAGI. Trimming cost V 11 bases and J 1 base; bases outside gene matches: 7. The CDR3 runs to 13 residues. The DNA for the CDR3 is TGTGCCGGGACAGATCTTATTAACTATGGCTACACCTTC. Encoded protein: CAGTDLINYGYTF.

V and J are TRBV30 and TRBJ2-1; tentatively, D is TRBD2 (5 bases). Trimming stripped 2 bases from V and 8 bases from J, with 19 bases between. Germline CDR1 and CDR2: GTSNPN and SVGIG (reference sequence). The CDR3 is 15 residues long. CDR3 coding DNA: TGTGCCTGGAGTATGACGGACTGGGTTATTCATGAGCAGTTCTTC. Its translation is CAWSMTDWVIHEQFF.

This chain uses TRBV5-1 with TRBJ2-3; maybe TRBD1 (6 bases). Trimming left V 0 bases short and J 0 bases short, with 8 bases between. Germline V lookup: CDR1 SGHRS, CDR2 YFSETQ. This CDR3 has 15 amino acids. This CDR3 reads CASSLVTGSTDTQYF. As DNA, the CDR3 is TGCGCCAGCAGCTTGGTTACAGGGAGCACAGATACGCAGTATTTT.

This CDR3 reads CASSGWGQGGRSGNYGYTF. The DNA of the CDR3 is TGTGCCAGCAGCGGGTGGGGACAGGGGGGTCGGAGTGGTAACTATGGCTACACCTTC. V gene TRBV4-2 combines with J gene TRBJ1-2; 11 positions agree with TRBD1. V dropped 5 bases and J dropped 1; count of bases not matched to a gene: 15. Germline V gives CDR1 LGHNA, CDR2 YNFKEQ. This CDR3 is built from 19 residues.

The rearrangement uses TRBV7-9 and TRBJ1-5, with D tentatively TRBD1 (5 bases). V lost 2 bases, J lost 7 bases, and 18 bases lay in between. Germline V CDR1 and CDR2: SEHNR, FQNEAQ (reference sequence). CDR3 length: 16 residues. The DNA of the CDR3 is TGTGCCAGCAGCTTAACCAGTGGGTCAGGGAACCAGCCCCAGCATTTT. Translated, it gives CASSLTSGSGNQPQHF.

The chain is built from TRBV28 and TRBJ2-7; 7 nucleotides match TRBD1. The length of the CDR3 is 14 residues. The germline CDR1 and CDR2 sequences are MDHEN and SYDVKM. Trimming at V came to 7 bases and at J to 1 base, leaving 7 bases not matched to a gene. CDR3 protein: CASTRQGVSYEQYF. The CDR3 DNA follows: TGTGCCAGCACAAGACAGGGAGTTTCCTACGAGCAGTACTTC.

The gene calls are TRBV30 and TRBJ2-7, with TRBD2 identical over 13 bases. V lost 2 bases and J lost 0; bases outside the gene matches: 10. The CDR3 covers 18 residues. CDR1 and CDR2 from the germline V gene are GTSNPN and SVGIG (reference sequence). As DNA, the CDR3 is TGTGCCTGGAGTAAGACTAGGACTAGCGGGAGAGGCTCCTACGAGCAGTACTTC. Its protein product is CAWSKTRTSGRGSYEQYF.

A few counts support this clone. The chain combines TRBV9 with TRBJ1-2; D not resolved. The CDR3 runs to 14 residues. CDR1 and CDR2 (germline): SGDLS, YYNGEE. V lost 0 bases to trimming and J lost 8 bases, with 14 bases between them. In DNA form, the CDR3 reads TGTGCCAGCAGCGTAGACGCAGTGGGCCAGGGCTACACCTTC. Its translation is CASSVDAVGQGYTF.

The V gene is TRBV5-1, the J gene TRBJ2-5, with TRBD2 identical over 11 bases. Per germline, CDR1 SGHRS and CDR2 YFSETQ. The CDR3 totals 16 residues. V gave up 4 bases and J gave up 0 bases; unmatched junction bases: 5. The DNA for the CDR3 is TGCGCCAGCAGCCCGTCGGGACTAGCGGACCAAGAGACCCAGTACTTC. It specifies CASSPSGLADQETQYF. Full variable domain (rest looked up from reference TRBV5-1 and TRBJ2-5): KAGVTQTPRYLIKTRGQQVTLSCSPISGHRSVSWYQQTPGQGLQFLFEYFSETQRNKGNFPGRFSGRQFSNSRSEMNVSTLELGDSALYLCASSPSGLADQETQYFGPGTRLLVL.

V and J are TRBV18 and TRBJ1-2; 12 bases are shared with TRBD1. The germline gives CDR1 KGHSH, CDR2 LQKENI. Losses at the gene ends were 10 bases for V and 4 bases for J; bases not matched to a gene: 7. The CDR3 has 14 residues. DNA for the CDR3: TGTGCCACCGGGACAGGGGGCGTTGGCTATGGCTACACCTTC. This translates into CATGTGGVGYGYTF.

CDR3 sequence reads: CSVEGTGPNEKLFF. The CDR3 DNA is TGCAGCGTTGAAGGTACAGGACCTAATGAAAAACTGTTTTTT. The gene calls are TRBV29-1 and TRBJ1-4; D may be TRBD1 (5 bases). There are 14 residues in the CDR3. Germline V gene sequence: CDR1 SQVTM, CDR2 ANQGSEA. Trimming removed 1 base at V and 3 bases at J, with 9 bases between.

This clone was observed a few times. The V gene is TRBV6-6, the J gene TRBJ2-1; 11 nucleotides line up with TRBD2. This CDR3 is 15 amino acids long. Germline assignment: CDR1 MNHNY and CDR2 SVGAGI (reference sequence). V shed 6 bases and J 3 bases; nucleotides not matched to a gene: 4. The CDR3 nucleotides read TGTGCCAGCAGAACTAGCGGGGGCGACTACAATGAGCAGTTCTTC. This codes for CASRTSGGDYNEQFF.

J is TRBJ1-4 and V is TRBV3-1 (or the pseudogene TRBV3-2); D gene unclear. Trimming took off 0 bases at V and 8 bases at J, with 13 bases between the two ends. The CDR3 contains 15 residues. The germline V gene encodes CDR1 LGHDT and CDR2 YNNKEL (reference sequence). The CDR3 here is CASSQEYRSHEKLFF. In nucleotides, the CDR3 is TGTGCCAGCAGCCAAGAATATCGGTCGCACGAAAAACTGTTTTTT.

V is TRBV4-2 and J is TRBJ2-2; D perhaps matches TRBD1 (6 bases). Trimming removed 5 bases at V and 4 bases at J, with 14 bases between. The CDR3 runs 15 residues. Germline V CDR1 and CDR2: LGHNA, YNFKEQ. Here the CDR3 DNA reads TGTGCCAGCAGCGCACGGACAGCCAGCACCGGGGAGCTGTTTTTT. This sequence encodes CASSARTASTGELFF.